The sample holds one count of the clone carrying this TCR beta chain. Data came from immunoSEQ multiplex PCR; TCRdb stores just in-frame clones and leaves some out. Altogether tens of thousands of clones are present, roughly 80% being singletons, with the ten largest covering roughly 12%. The V end was cut by 2 bases, the J end by 0 bases, with 10 bases between. This CDR3 contains 14 residues. Germline assignment: CDR1 GTSNPN and CDR2 SVGIG (reference sequence). This record comes from a study of cytomegalovirus exposure and HLA in healthy donors. Across the study: A subsequent analysis reported that the 95 to 150 validation repertoires were produced on the same platform that had also been used for the approximately 700 first-cohort repertoires.

The TCR originated in a young woman in good health and CMV-seropositive. V is TRBV30 and J is TRBJ1-1; maybe TRBD1 (6 bases). The specimen sequenced was PBMCs. The CDR3 reads CAWSTGPMNTEAFF. The CDR3 DNA reads TGTGCCTGGAGTACAGGGCCCATGAACACTGAAGCTTTCTTT.